The 2 T cell receptor beta chains in this list originate from one sample, sequenced in a study of cytomegalovirus exposure and HLA in healthy donors. Use of 60 Vbeta and 13 Jbeta primers characterized the PCR. TCRdb keeps only in-frame clones here, not all; method: immunoSEQ multiplex PCR. In the table there are approximately 100,000 clones, about 80% of which are singletons. Input material: PBMCs. All receptors come from a woman in her forties or fifties in good health and CMV-seropositive.

This chain joins TRBV19 and TRBJ2-6; TRBD1 is a possible D gene (6 bases). This CDR3 spans 18 amino acids. Germline V gene data show CDR1 as LNHDA and CDR2 as SQIVND (reference sequence). The ends were cut back, 6 bases at V and 0 bases at J, with 18 bases in the middle. The CDR3 here is CASSITGTSSSGANVLTF. The DNA for the CDR3 is TGTGCCAGTAGCATCACCGGGACATCTAGCTCTGGGGCCAACGTCCTGACTTTC.

V is TRBV10-3 and J is TRBJ2-3, with 10 nucleotides matching TRBD2. Germline lookup yields CDR1 ENHRY and CDR2 SYGVKD. There are 15 residues in the CDR3. V gave up 6 bases and J gave up 4 bases; unmatched junction bases: 7. The CDR3 reads CAISGGLAGADTQYF. As DNA, the CDR3 is TGTGCCATCAGCGGAGGGCTAGCGGGAGCAGATACGCAGTATTTT.